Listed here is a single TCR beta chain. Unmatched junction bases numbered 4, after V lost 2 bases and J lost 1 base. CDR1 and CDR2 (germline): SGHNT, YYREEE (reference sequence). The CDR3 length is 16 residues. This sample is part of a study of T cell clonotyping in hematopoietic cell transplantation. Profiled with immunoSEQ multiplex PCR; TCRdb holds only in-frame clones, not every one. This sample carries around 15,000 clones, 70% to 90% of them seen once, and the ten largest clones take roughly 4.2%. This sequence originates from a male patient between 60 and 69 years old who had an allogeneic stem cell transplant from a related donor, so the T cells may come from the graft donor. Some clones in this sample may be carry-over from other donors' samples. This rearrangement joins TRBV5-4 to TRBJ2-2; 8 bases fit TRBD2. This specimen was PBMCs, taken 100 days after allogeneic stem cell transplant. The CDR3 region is CASSFAGGLNTGELFF. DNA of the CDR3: TGTGCCAGCAGCTTTGCGGGGGGACTGAACACCGGGGAGCTGTTTTTT.